This T cell receptor (beta chain) is from a study of cytomegalovirus exposure and HLA in healthy donors. Study findings and constraints: Accounts indicate the classifier identified cytomegalovirus status with strong specificity and sensitivity. In the 100 to 150 validation repertoires, about 95% of cluster scores exceeded 0, per a later analysis.

Clones were sequenced by immunoSEQ multiplex PCR, and TCRdb holds only the in-frame ones, with some missing. Of under 95,000 clones in the sample, roughly 94% were seen once. A note on this clone: Its target is not known.

V was trimmed by 6 bases and J by 5 bases, leaving 16 bases between them. Germline lookup yields CDR1 MDHEN and CDR2 SYDVKM. The CDR3 covers 14 residues. The chain links TRBV28 to TRBJ1-2, with D possibly being TRBD1 (5 bases). This receptor was obtained from a woman aged 18-30 years in good health and CMV-seropositive. Input material: PBMCs. This CDR3 reads CASSPPQGVYGYTF. DNA of the CDR3: TGTGCCAGCAGCCCACCCCAGGGCGTTTATGGCTACACCTTC.